The 30 T cell receptor beta chains presented below share a single source sample, sequenced in a study of T cell repertoires in cytomegalovirus infection. Their cognate antigens are unknown. One entry per CDR3 protein, called by TCRdb with MiXCR from the reads. The table records about 920,000 distinct CDR3 sequences, around 30% of them present only once. The sample was cultured CD8+ T cells from PBMCs, taken from culture after CMV antigen stimulation. These receptors all stem from a human donor in good health (CMV status not recorded). Some clones in this sample may be carry-over from other donors' samples.

This clonotype has only one observation. This CDR3 fails to terminate in the conserved phenylalanine or tryptophan, so it likely reflects a read error. The chain employs TRBV12-3 or TRBV12-4 and TRBJ2-5; no clear D. Trimming removed 1 base at V and 5 bases at J, with 8 bases between. There are 13 residues in the CDR3. The CDR3 spells CASSLGYGETQYI. The CDR3 DNA is TGTGCCAGCAGTTTAGGTTATGGGGAGACCCAGTACATC.

This clonotype came up many times. This CDR3 is CASSLGRGTQPQHF. For the CDR3, the DNA is TGTGCCAGCAGCTTAGGCAGGGGAACGCAGCCCCAGCATTTT. V usage is TRBV7-2 and J usage is TRBJ1-5; possible D gene TRBD1, 6 bases. There are 14 residues in the CDR3. From germline, CDR1 is SGHTA and CDR2 FQGNSA. Trimming left V 1 base short and J 7 bases short, with 11 bases between.

This clonotype was counted between two and nine times. V usage is TRBV11-3 and J usage is TRBJ2-1; either TRBD1 or TRBD2 may supply D (5 bases each). V lost 4 bases to trimming and J lost 4 bases, with 14 bases between them. CDR3 length: 15 amino acids. Germline V CDR1 and CDR2: SGHNT, YENEEA. The CDR3 DNA reads TGTGCCAGCAGCTCGGGACGGGGCTTTTACAATGAGCAGTTCTTC. This sequence encodes CASSSGRGFYNEQFF.

V usage is TRBV19 and J usage is TRBJ2-2; D remains ambiguous. In germline, CDR1 is LNHDA, CDR2 SQIVND (reference sequence). The CDR3 runs 13 residues. V dropped 3 bases and J dropped 6 bases, with 8 bases sitting between them. Here the CDR3 reads CASSIGYSGELFF. CDR3 sequence (DNA): TGTGCCAGTAGTATCGGATATTCCGGGGAGCTGTTTTTT.

This clonotype showed up just once. The rearrangement joins TRBV7-2 to TRBJ1-4; no firm D call. Germline CDR1 reads SGHTA; CDR2 reads FQGNSA. Trimming took 1 base from V and 1 from J, leaving 10 bases between them. The CDR3 sequence is 16 residues long. In DNA, the CDR3 is TGTGCCAGCAGCTTAGACGGGTTTGTAACTAATGAAAAACTGTTTTTT. Amino acid sequence: CASSLDGFVTNEKLFF.

This clonotype was seen more than once but under ten times. The CDR3 coding sequence is TGTGCCAGCAGTTACGCTAACACCGGGGAGCTGTTTTTT. Its translation: CASSYANTGELFF. The chain joins TRBV6-5 to TRBJ2-2; no firm D call. The CDR3 has 13 amino acids. CDR1 is MNHEY, CDR2 SVGAGI, per germline. The germline V and J ends were trimmed by 2 bases and 2 bases, with 3 bases remaining between them.

This clonotype has a count of ten or more. The chain links TRBV7-6 to TRBJ2-2; 8 bases line up with TRBD1. J lost 4 bases, V lost 1 base, and 8 bases had no gene match. CDR3 length: 17 residues. The germline gives CDR1 SGHVS, CDR2 FNYEAQ. The CDR3 reads CASSLDPQGVGTGELFF. The CDR3 DNA reads as TGTGCCAGCAGCTTAGATCCACAGGGGGTCGGCACCGGGGAGCTGTTTTTT. Supplemented by reference TRBV7-6 and TRBJ2-2, the full variable domain reads GAGVSQSPRYKVTKRGQDVALRCDPISGHVSLYWYRQALGQGPEFLTYFNYEAQQDKSGLPNDRFSAERPEGSISTLTIQRTEQRDSAMYRCASSLDPQGVGTGELFFGEGSRLTVL.

The chain is built from TRBV11-2 and TRBJ2-4, with D perhaps given as TRBD1 or TRBD2 (5 bases each). Trimming removed 5 bases at V and 8 bases at J, with 22 bases between. Germline V gene data show CDR1 as SGHAT and CDR2 as FQNNGV. CDR3 size: 16 residues. CDR3: CASSPGTTSSRDIQYF. CDR3 sequence (DNA): TGTGCCAGCAGCCCCGGGACGACCTCCTCAAGGGACATTCAGTACTTC.

The CDR3 DNA sequence: TGTGCCAGCAGTTTAGCTCCGGACAGGGGATTACTACATCAGCCCCAGCATTTT. This gives the protein CASSLAPDRGLLHQPQHF. The chain links TRBV28 to TRBJ1-5, with 9 bases lining up with TRBD1. CDR1 MDHEN and CDR2 SYDVKM come from the germline V gene. With V trimmed by 2 bases and J by 5 bases, 13 bases remained unmatched. CDR3 length: 18 residues.

The table lists this clonotype with a few counts. The chain joins TRBV4-1 to TRBJ1-1, with D unclear. The CDR3 runs to 11 residues. Germline V gene lookup returns CDR1 MGHRA and CDR2 YSYEKL. Trimming took 9 bases from V and 3 from J, leaving 8 bases between them. The CDR3 sequence: CASRTYTEAFF. The CDR3 region has the DNA TGCGCCAGTCGGACGTACACTGAAGCTTTCTTT.

This clonotype was counted many times. The chain uses TRBV7-8 and TRBJ2-1; 9 nucleotides line up with TRBD2. Germline lookup yields CDR1 SGHVS and CDR2 FQNEAQ. The CDR3 length is 14 residues. V dropped 7 bases and J dropped 10; count of bases not matched to a gene: 11. This CDR3 is CASNPAGGLDEQFF. CDR3 sequence (DNA): TGTGCCAGCAACCCAGCGGGGGGCCTGGACGAGCAGTTCTTC.

Notes on this clonotype: Its ends do not fully match the called genes, so a read error is possible. The chain joins TRBV7-7 to TRBJ2-1; D perhaps matches TRBD2 (6 bases). From germline, CDR1 is SSHAT and CDR2 FNYEAQ (reference sequence). The CDR3 runs 13 residues. CDR3 in amino acids: CASSFGTAGEQFF. The DNA of the CDR3 is TGTGCTAGCAGCTTCGGGACTGCTGGGGAGCAGTTCTTC.

This sequence joins TRBV4-1 and TRBJ1-6, with D hard to call. The germline V and J ends were trimmed by 0 bases and 0 bases, with 9 bases remaining between them. Germline CDR1 and CDR2: MGHRA and YSYEKL. The CDR3 totals 17 residues. The CDR3 DNA reads as TGCGCCAGCAGCCAAGACAATTTGAGCTCCTATAATTCACCCCTCCACTTT. Amino acids: CASSQDNLSSYNSPLHF.

The chain joins TRBV9 to TRBJ2-1; 7 nucleotides agree with TRBD2. Germline V gene lookup returns CDR1 SGDLS and CDR2 YYNGEE. The J segment lost 3 bases and the V segment lost 3 bases, leaving 3 bases of the junction unmatched. This CDR3 has 14 amino acids. CDR3 in DNA: TGTGCCAGCAGCGCGAGCGGGGACTACAATGAGCAGTTCTTC. This encodes CASSASGDYNEQFF.

This clonotype was observed at least ten times. The chain recombines TRBV7-2 with TRBJ1-3, with TRBD1 matching 8 bases. CDR3 length: 18 residues. Trimming removed 4 bases from V and 1 base from J; junction bases left unmatched: 12. CDR1 and CDR2 from the germline V gene are SGHTA and FQGNSA. CDR3 DNA: TGTGCCAGCAGCTCACTGGGGCAGGGGGCTATGTCTGGAAACACCATATATTTT. Its protein product is CASSSLGQGAMSGNTIYF.

The chain is built from TRBV20-1 and TRBJ2-7; 7 nucleotides agree with TRBD1. CDR1 is DFQATT, CDR2 SNEGSKA, per germline (reference sequence). The V segment lost 2 bases and the J segment 3 bases; nucleotides outside the gene matches: 7. This CDR3 is 14 amino acids long. The CDR3 region has the DNA TGCAGTGCTAGACACGACAGGGTGGGCTACGAGCAGTACTTC. It yields the protein CSARHDRVGYEQYF.

This chain uses TRBV7-6 with TRBJ2-1; no clear D gene. Per the germline V gene, CDR1 is SGHVS and CDR2 is FNYEAQ. The ends were cut back, 5 bases at V and 15 bases at J, with 20 bases in the middle. The CDR3 has 13 residues. The CDR3 region is CASSTELQDRMFF. DNA for the CDR3: TGTGCCAGCAGCACCGAGCTTCAGGACCGCATGTTCTTC.

This clonotype was seen at least ten times. The J gene is TRBJ2-5, the V gene TRBV7-2; D is possibly TRBD2 (5 bases). From germline, CDR1 is SGHTA and CDR2 FQGNSA. V was cut by 1 base and J by 2 bases, with 11 bases left in between. CDR3 length: 15 residues. The CDR3 protein is CASSLVEGQQETQYF. The CDR3 DNA is TGTGCCAGCAGCTTAGTTGAGGGCCAGCAAGAGACCCAGTACTTC.

The chain couples TRBV4-1 to TRBJ1-5, with D tentatively TRBD1 (5 bases). The CDR3 consists of 14 residues. V was cut by 4 bases and J by 6 bases, with 13 bases left in between. Germline-derived CDR1 and CDR2 are MGHRA and YSYEKL. Written as DNA, the CDR3 is TGCGCCAGCAGCCTCCGAGGAGGGGCTCAGCCCCAGCATTTT. It specifies CASSLRGGAQPQHF.

A few counts support this clonotype. V is TRBV5-4 and J is TRBJ2-2; 11 nucleotides match TRBD1. The CDR3 has 16 residues. Germline V CDR1 and CDR2: SGHNT, YYREEE (reference sequence). J was trimmed by 4 bases and V by 4 bases; bases with no gene match: 6. The CDR3 coding sequence is TGTGCCAGCAGCCCGGACAGGGGGCGCGGCACCGGGGAGCTGTTTTTT. Translation: CASSPDRGRGTGELFF.

Only a few counts were recorded for this clonotype. The CDR3 DNA sequence: TGTGCCAGCAGCTTAGGGGAGCGACAGGGGATGGACTATGGCTACACCTTC. Its translation is CASSLGERQGMDYGYTF. The chain links TRBV7-9 to TRBJ1-2; 8 nucleotides align to TRBD1. Germline assignment: CDR1 SEHNR and CDR2 FQNEAQ (reference sequence). The CDR3 spans 17 residues. The ends lost 1 base at V and 3 bases at J; junction bases unmatched: 10. Filled out from reference TRBV7-9 and TRBJ1-2, the complete variable domain reads DTGVSQNPRHKITKRGQNVTFRCDPISEHNRLYWYRQTLGQGPEFLTYFQNEAQLEKSRLLSDRFSAERPKGSFSTLEIQRTEQGDSAMYLCASSLGERQGMDYGYTFGSGTRLTVV.

The J gene is TRBJ2-3, the V gene TRBV5-3; TRBD2 aligns across 8 bases. TRBV5-3 is placed among ORFs of uncertain function. This CDR3 comprises 17 residues. Trimming cost V 8 bases and J 6 bases; bases outside gene matches: 20. As DNA, the CDR3 is TGTGCCAGCAGTCCCCGGAAGCGCGGGGGGTGGGAGGATACGCAGTATTTT. It yields the protein CASSPRKRGGWEDTQYF.

V and J are TRBV6-5 and TRBJ2-3; tentative D call: TRBD2 (6 bases). This CDR3 has 15 residues. The germline V gene has CDR1 MNHEY and CDR2 SVGAGI. The V and J ends lost 3 bases and 3 bases respectively, with 13 bases between them. The CDR3 spells CASSYSAGWTDTQYF. DNA for the CDR3: TGTGCCAGCAGTTATAGCGCGGGGTGGACAGATACGCAGTATTTT.

This clonotype was counted at least ten times. This chain joins TRBV4-1 and TRBJ2-5; 7 positions match TRBD2. Germline CDR1 reads MGHRA; CDR2 reads YSYEKL. V dropped 2 bases and J dropped 3; count of bases not matched to a gene: 6. There are 15 residues in the CDR3. The CDR3 DNA sequence: TGCGCCAGCAGCCAAATCGCGGGAGTTGAAGAGACCCAGTACTTC. Its protein product is CASSQIAGVEETQYF.

The V call is TRBV15, the J call TRBJ1-5; maybe TRBD1 (5 bases). From germline, CDR1 is LNHNV and CDR2 YYDKDF (reference sequence). The CDR3 totals 15 residues. Trimming stripped 2 bases from V and 1 base from J, with 9 bases between. CDR3 residues: CATSRSGLSNQPQHF. The CDR3 DNA reads as TGTGCCACCAGCAGATCGGGACTGAGCAATCAGCCCCAGCATTTT.

The chain couples TRBV7-9 to TRBJ1-2; TRBD1 matches at 12 bases. Germline trimming cut 4 bases from V and 5 bases from J; bases unmatched to any gene: 5. Germline V gene lookup returns CDR1 SEHNR and CDR2 FQNEAQ (reference sequence). CDR3 length: 15 amino acids. Here the CDR3 reads CASSSGTGGPYGYTF. The CDR3 coding sequence is TGTGCCAGCAGCTCCGGGACAGGGGGCCCTTATGGCTACACCTTC.

In its sample, this clonotype was seen once. The rearrangement links TRBV7-9 to TRBJ2-7; maybe TRBD2 (6 bases). CDR3 size: 15 residues. Trimming pared 2 bases from V and 2 bases from J, leaving 13 bases between. The germline V gene has CDR1 SEHNR and CDR2 FQNEAQ (reference sequence). The CDR3 bases are TGTGCCAGCAGCTTACTCTGGGGGGAAACCTACGAGCAGTACTTC. It specifies CASSLLWGETYEQYF.

This clonotype was recorded a few times. The V gene is TRBV12-3 or TRBV12-4, the J gene TRBJ1-2, with D uncertain. The CDR3 has 12 amino acids. The V end lost 3 bases, the J end lost 5 bases, and 7 bases lay between the germline ends. The CDR3 coding sequence is TGTGCCAGCAGTTTTCCGGGTTATGGCTACACCTTC. Its translation is CASSFPGYGYTF.

This clonotype has more than one count but fewer than ten. The chain joins TRBV6-6 to TRBJ2-4; 7 nucleotides agree with TRBD2. V was pared by 2 bases and J by 3 bases, with 1 base of the junction left unmatched. The CDR3 totals 14 residues. Germline CDR1 and CDR2: MNHNY and SVGAGI (reference sequence). The CDR3 region has the DNA TGTGCCAGCAGTTACACGGGAGGCAAAAACATTCAGTACTTC. Translated, it gives CASSYTGGKNIQYF.

This chain joins TRBV6-5 and TRBJ2-1; the D call may be TRBD1 or TRBD2 (6 bases each). Trimming left V 2 bases short and J 8 bases short, with 25 bases between. The CDR3 is made up of 18 amino acids. Germline V gene data show CDR1 as MNHEY and CDR2 as SVGAGI. The CDR3 sequence: CASSYGYRGTRSRDEQFF. In nucleotides, the CDR3 is TGTGCCAGCAGTTACGGGTACCGGGGGACAAGGAGTCGGGATGAGCAGTTCTTC.